The 9 T cell receptor beta chains presented below share a single source sample, sequenced in a study of cytomegalovirus exposure and HLA in healthy donors. The PCR employed 60 Vbeta primers together with 13 Jbeta primers. Assay: immunoSEQ multiplex PCR; the TCRdb copy retains only in-frame clones and omits some. The repertoire holds 150,000 to 200,000 clones, with 75% to 90% as singletons. Sequencing was done on a sample of PBMCs. Source of these receptors: a man aged 25 to 40 in good health and CMV-seropositive.

This clone was detected only a few times. This chain uses TRBV4-3 with TRBJ1-4; D not resolved. The ends were cut back, 0 bases at V and 4 bases at J, with 6 bases in the middle. The CDR3 sequence is 14 residues long. Germline V gene data show CDR1 as LGHNA and CDR2 as YSLEER. CDR3 bases: TGCGCCAGCAGCCAAGAAACGCGTAATGAAAAACTGTTTTTT. This gives the protein CASSQETRNEKLFF.

This clone was recorded once. The V gene is TRBV29-1, the J gene TRBJ1-2; D is perhaps TRBD1 (5 bases). This CDR3 spans 13 amino acids. The germline V and J ends were trimmed by 2 bases and 8 bases, with 15 bases remaining between them. From germline, CDR1 is SQVTM and CDR2 ANQGSEA. Here the CDR3 reads CSVESRTPVGYTF. Here the CDR3 DNA reads TGCAGCGTTGAATCTCGGACACCCGTCGGCTACACCTTC.

This chain uses TRBV7-9 with TRBJ2-7; D possibly corresponds to TRBD2 (6 bases). This CDR3 spans 12 amino acids. CDR1 and CDR2 (germline): SEHNR, FQNEAQ (reference sequence). V gave up 5 bases and J gave up 5 bases, with 10 bases separating them. The CDR3 sequence: CASSPGGNEQYF. The CDR3 DNA reads as TGTGCCAGCAGCCCCGGAGGGAACGAGCAGTACTTC.

The chain is built from TRBV27 and TRBJ2-7, with 7 bases that match TRBD2. CDR1 and CDR2 from the germline V gene are MNHEY and SMNVEV (reference sequence). The CDR3 loop spans 13 amino acids. V trimming: 4 bases; J trimming: 2 bases; junction bases outside the gene matches: 2. CDR3 nucleotides: TGTGCCAGCAGTTCCGCGGGGGCCTACGAGCAGTACTTC. This gives the protein CASSSAGAYEQYF.

The V call is TRBV27, the J call TRBJ1-5; D may be TRBD1 (6 bases). This CDR3 spans 14 amino acids. Deletions cut 3 bases from V and 6 bases from J, with 12 bases between. Looked up from germline, CDR1 is MNHEY and CDR2 is SMNVEV (reference sequence). The CDR3 DNA reads as TGTGCCAGCAGTTTGGCGACAGGAACTCAGCCCCAGCATTTT. The encoded protein is CASSLATGTQPQHF.

The chain joins TRBV7-9 to TRBJ1-1, with 7 nucleotides matching TRBD1. V shed 5 bases, J shed 1 base, and the junction held 13 bases outside the gene matches. In germline, CDR1 is SEHNR, CDR2 FQNEAQ (reference sequence). There are 17 residues in the CDR3. CDR3 bases: TGTGCCAGCAGCCAAATCAGGGGGGAATCCTCGAACACTGAAGCTTTCTTT. It translates to CASSQIRGESSNTEAFF. The variable domain in full, with the rest retrieved from reference TRBV7-9 and TRBJ1-1, is DTGVSQNPRHKITKRGQNVTFRCDPISEHNRLYWYRQTLGQGPEFLTYFQNEAQLEKSRLLSDRFSAERPKGSFSTLEIQRTEQGDSAMYLCASSQIRGESSNTEAFFGQGTRLTVV.

The chain links TRBV4-1 to TRBJ1-5, with TRBD1 as a possible D gene (5 bases). The V end was cut by 0 bases, the J end by 5 bases, with 14 bases between. Germline assignment: CDR1 MGHRA and CDR2 YSYEKL. This CDR3 is built from 16 residues. The CDR3: CASSQDGNRGDQPQHF. The CDR3 DNA follows: TGCGCCAGCAGCCAAGATGGGAACCGGGGGGATCAGCCCCAGCATTTT.

This chain uses TRBV27 with TRBJ2-7, with a possible D match to TRBD1 (6 bases). The length of the CDR3 is 12 residues. Between the trimmed V and J ends, which lost 6 bases and 3 bases, there was a span of 9 bases. Germline values: CDR1 MNHEY, CDR2 SMNVEV (reference sequence). The CDR3 reads CASRQGSYEQYF. The CDR3 bases are TGTGCCAGCAGACAGGGCAGCTACGAGCAGTACTTC.

The CDR3 nucleotides read TGTGCCATCGGGGACAGACGGTACACAGATACGCAGTATTTT. Residues: CAIGDRRYTDTQYF. The chain joins TRBV10-3 to TRBJ2-3, with 7 bases lining up with TRBD1. There are 14 residues in the CDR3. CDR1 ENHRY and CDR2 SYGVKD come from the germline V gene. After removal of 8 bases from V and 2 bases from J, the junction contained 7 bases not matched to a gene.